This is a list of T cell receptor beta chains from one sample in a study of T cells in Graves' hyperthyroidism and ophthalmopathy. One entry per CDR3 protein, called by TCRdb with MiXCR from the multiplex PCR reads. The data show more than 500,000 distinct CDR3 sequences, roughly a sixth seen once. Sequenced: blood. The source of these receptors is a woman in her 30s with Graves' ophthalmopathy. Each CDR3 is given with its conserved first and last residue. A D gene is named only where the DNA matches it firmly. Size is omitted from some rows. Given values are once, few, many or a class for expanded clones.

d_gene	v_gene	j_gene	abundance	CDR3aa	CDR3nt
NA	TRBV5-1	TRBJ2-7	many	CASNPGGSYEQYF	TGCGCCAGCAACCCAGGGGGGTCCTACGAGCAGTACTTC
TRBD2	TRBV28	TRBJ2-1	many	CASSSLEFVGLAGVYNEQFF	TGTGCCAGCAGTTCCCTAGAATTCGTGGGTCTAGCGGGTGTCTACAATGAGCAGTTCTTC
NA	TRBV7-9	TRBJ1-5	NA	CAREQGGGNQPQHF	TGTGCCAGGGAACAGGGAGGCGGCAATCAGCCCCAGCATTTT
TRBD1	TRBV20-1	TRBJ1-1	NA	CSARGQGGNTEAFF	TGCAGTGCTAGGGGACAGGGGGGGAACACTGAAGCTTTCTTT
NA	TRBV28	TRBJ2-3	NA	CASSLAGPEGDTQYF	TGTGCCAGCAGTTTAGCGGGACCAGAGGGAGATACGCAGTATTTT
TRBD1	TRBV10-3	TRBJ2-1	few	CAISRSEGGQGSEQFF	TGTGCCATCAGTAGAAGCGAGGGGGGACAGGGGAGTGAGCAGTTCTTC
NA	TRBV20-1	TRBJ2-1	NA	CSARPPNDDYNEQFF	TGCAGTGCTAGACCCCCGAACGATGACTACAATGAGCAGTTCTTC
NA	TRBV30	TRBJ2-7	many	CAWDAPTLRESSYEQYF	TGTGCCTGGGATGCCCCAACGTTGAGGGAGAGCTCCTACGAGCAGTACTTC
NA	TRBV12-3/TRBV12-4	TRBJ2-4	many	CASRRGFGKNIQYF	TGTGCCAGCAGGAGGGGATTCGGCAAAAACATTCAGTACTTC
NA	TRBV12-3/TRBV12-4	TRBJ2-4	NA	CASSSHEGSVSKNIQYF	TGTGCCAGCAGTTCTCACGAGGGGAGCGTCTCCAAAAACATTCAGTACTTC
NA	TRBV28	TRBJ2-7	few	CASSLYAGNRYEQYF	TGTGCCAGCAGTCTTTACGCCGGGAACCGCTACGAGCAGTACTTC
NA	TRBV28	TRBJ1-2	many	CAISDRNGYTF	TGTGCCATAAGTGACAGGAATGGCTACACCTTC
NA	TRBV24-1	TRBJ1-1	many	CATRDRGTEAFF	TGTGCCACCCGGGACCGAGGAACTGAAGCTTTCTTT
NA	TRBV6-2/TRBV6-3	TRBJ1-1	NA	CASSDRDGREGEAFF	TGTGCCAGCAGTGACCGGGACGGACGAGAAGGTGAAGCTTTCTTT
NA	TRBV6-6	TRBJ1-1	many	CASSYDVAGDDEAFF	TGTGCCAGCAGTTACGACGTAGCAGGGGACGATGAAGCTTTCTTT